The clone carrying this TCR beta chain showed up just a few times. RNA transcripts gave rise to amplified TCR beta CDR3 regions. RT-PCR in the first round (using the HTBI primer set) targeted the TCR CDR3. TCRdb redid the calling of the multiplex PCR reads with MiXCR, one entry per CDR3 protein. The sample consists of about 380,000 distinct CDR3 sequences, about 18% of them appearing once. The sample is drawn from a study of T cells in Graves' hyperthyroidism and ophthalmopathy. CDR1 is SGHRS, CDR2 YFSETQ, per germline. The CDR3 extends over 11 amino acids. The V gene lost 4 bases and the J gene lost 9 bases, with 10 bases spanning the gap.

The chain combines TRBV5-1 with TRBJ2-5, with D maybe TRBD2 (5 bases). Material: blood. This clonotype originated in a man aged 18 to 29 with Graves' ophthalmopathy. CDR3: CASSTSEAQYF. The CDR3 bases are TGCGCCAGCAGCACTAGTGAGGCCCAGTACTTC.